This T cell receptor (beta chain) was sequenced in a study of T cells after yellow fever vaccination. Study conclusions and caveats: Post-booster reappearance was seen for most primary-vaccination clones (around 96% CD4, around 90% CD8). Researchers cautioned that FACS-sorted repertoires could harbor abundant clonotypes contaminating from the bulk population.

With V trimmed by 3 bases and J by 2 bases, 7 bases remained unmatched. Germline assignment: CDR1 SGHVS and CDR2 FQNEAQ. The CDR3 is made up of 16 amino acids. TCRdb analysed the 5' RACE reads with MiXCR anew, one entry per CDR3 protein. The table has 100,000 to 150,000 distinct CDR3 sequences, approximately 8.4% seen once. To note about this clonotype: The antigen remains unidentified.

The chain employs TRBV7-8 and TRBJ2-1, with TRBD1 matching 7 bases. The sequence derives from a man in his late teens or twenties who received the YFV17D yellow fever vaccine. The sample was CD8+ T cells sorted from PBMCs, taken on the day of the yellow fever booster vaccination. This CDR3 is CASSFGQEAPYNEQFF. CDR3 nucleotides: TGTGCCAGCAGCTTTGGACAGGAGGCCCCCTACAATGAGCAGTTCTTC.